This TCR beta chain is from a study of blood T cells in healthy people across ages. Overall study findings and caveats: A strong correlation was seen between TCR beta diversity and naive T cell percentage.

Remarks on this clonotype: What it recognizes is unknown.

The germline V and J ends were trimmed by 6 bases and 4 bases, with 20 bases remaining between them. The CDR3 runs 15 residues. In germline, CDR1 is DFQATT, CDR2 SNEGSKA (reference sequence). The authors ran a second PCR of 7 to 11 cycles using a sample-barcoded 5' primer and a J-beta primer mix. TCRdb fed the 5' RACE reads into MiXCR, producing one record per CDR3 protein. The sample lists approximately 1.5 million distinct CDR3 sequences, about 32% occurring once. The sequence derives from a woman aged 25 to 39 in good health. Sequencing used blood. The chain has TRBV20-1 and TRBJ2-3; D is uncertain. CDR3 DNA sequence: TGCAGTGCAAACCCCTCAGCTGGCTGGGCAGATACGCAGTATTTT. Translation gives CSANPSAGWADTQYF.